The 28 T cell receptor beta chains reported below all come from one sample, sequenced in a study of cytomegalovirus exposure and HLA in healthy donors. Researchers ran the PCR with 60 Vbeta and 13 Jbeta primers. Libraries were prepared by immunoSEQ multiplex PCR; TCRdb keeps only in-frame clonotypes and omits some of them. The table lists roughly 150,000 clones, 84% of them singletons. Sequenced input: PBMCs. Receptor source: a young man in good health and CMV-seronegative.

CDR3 sequence reads: CASSVGGGSSYNEQFF. In nucleotides, the CDR3 is TGTGCCAGCAGCGTAGGGGGCGGGAGTTCCTACAATGAGCAGTTCTTC. The chain employs TRBV9 and TRBJ2-1; TRBD2 matches 7 bases. The CDR3 covers 16 residues. Trimming cost V 0 bases and J 1 base; bases outside gene matches: 4. The germline V gene encodes CDR1 SGDLS and CDR2 YYNGEE.

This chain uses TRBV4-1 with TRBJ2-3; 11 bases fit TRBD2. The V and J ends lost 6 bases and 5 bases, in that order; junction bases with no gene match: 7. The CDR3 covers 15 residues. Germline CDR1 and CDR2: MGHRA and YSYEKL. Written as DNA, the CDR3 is TGCGCCAGCAGAATTAGCGGGGGGGCGGGAGATACGCAGTATTTT. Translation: CASRISGGAGDTQYF.

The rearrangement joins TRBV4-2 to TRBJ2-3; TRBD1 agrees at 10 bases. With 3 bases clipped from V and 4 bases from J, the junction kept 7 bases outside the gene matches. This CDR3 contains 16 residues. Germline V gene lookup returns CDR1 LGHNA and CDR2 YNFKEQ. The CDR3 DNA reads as TGTGCCAGCAGCCAGAGGGACAGGGGAGGCGCAGATACGCAGTATTTT. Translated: CASSQRDRGGADTQYF.

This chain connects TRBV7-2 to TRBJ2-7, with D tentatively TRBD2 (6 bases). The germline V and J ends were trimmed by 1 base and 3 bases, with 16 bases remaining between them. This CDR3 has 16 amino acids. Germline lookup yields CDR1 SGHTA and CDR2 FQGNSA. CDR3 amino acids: CASSLVGGIAIYEQYF. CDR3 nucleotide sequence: TGTGCCAGCAGCTTAGTGGGCGGGATCGCCATCTACGAGCAGTACTTC. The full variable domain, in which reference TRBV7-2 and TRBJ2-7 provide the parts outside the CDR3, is GAGVSQSPSNKVTEKGKDVELRCDPISGHTALYWYRQSLGQGLEFLIYFQGNSAPDKSGLPSDRFSAERTGGSVSTLTIQRTQQEDSAVYLCASSLVGGIAIYEQYFGPGTRLTVT.

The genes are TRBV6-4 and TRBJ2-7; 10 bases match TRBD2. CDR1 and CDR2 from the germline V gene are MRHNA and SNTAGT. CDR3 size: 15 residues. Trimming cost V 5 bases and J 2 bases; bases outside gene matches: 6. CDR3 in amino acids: CASSPLAGAAYEQYF. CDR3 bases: TGTGCCAGCAGTCCTCTAGCGGGAGCTGCCTACGAGCAGTACTTC.

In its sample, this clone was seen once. The CDR3 loop reads CASSPGTASTDTQYF. The CDR3 DNA sequence: TGTGCCAGCTCACCTGGGACAGCGAGCACAGATACGCAGTATTTT. V and J are TRBV18 and TRBJ2-3, with 7 bases identical to TRBD1. The CDR3 consists of 15 residues. In germline, CDR1 is KGHSH, CDR2 LQKENI. V was pared by 3 bases and J by 0 bases, with 3 bases of the junction left unmatched.

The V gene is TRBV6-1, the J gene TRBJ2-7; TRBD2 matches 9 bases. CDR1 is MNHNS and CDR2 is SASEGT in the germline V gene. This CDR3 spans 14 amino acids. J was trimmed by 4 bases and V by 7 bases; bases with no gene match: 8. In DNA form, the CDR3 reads TGTGCCAGCACCGCGGGGGGGACCCGATACGAGCAGTACTTC. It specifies CASTAGGTRYEQYF.

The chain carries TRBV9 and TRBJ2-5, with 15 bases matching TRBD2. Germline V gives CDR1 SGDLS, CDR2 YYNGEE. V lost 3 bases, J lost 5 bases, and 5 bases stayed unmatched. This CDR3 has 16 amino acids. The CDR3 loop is CASSGTSGGARETQYF. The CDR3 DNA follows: TGTGCCAGCAGCGGGACTAGCGGGGGGGCGCGGGAGACCCAGTACTTC.

The CDR3: CAWSAREGWVPYF. CDR3 coding DNA: TGTGCCTGGAGTGCACGGGAGGGGTGGGTGCCGTATTTT. The chain carries TRBV30 and TRBJ2-3; 8 bases are shared with TRBD2. This CDR3 region has 13 residues. CDR1 is GTSNPN and CDR2 is SVGIG in the germline V gene (reference sequence). The trim removed 1 base at V and 14 bases at J, leaving 11 bases unmatched.

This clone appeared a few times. The CDR3 spells CASSSQTGGFTDTQYF. As DNA, the CDR3 is TGTGCCAGCAGCTCCCAGACGGGGGGGTTCACAGATACGCAGTATTTT. The rearrangement links TRBV11-3 to TRBJ2-3; 8 bases match TRBD2. Losses at the gene ends were 4 bases for V and 2 bases for J; bases not matched to a gene: 8. CDR1 and CDR2 from the germline V gene are SGHNT and YENEEA. The CDR3 runs to 16 residues.

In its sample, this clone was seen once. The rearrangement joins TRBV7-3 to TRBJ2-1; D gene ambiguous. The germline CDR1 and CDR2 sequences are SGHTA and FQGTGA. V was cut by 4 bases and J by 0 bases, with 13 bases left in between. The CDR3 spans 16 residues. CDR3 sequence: CASSSGLASSYNEQFF. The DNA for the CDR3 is TGTGCCAGCAGCTCCGGCTTAGCCTCCTCCTACAATGAGCAGTTCTTC.

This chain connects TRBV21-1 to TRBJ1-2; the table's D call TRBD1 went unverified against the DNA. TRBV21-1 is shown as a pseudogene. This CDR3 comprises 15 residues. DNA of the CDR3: TGTGCCAGCAGCAACAGACAGGCGTCCGAGGAAGGCTACACCTTC. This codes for CASSNRQASEEGYTF.

DNA for the CDR3: TGCGCCAGCAGCTGGGGTAGCGGTAATGAGCAGTTCTTC. Protein product: CASSWGSGNEQFF. V gene TRBV4-3 combines with J gene TRBJ2-1; perhaps TRBD2 as D (6 bases). The germline V gene encodes CDR1 LGHNA and CDR2 YSLEER. The CDR3 spans 13 residues. V lost 5 bases and J lost 7, with 12 bases in between.

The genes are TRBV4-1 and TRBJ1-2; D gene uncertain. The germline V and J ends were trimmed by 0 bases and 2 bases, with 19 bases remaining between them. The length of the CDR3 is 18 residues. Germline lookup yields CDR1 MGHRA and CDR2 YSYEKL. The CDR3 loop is CASSQDRPSPTLNYGYTF. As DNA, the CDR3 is TGCGCCAGCAGCCAAGATCGGCCATCCCCGACTTTAAACTATGGCTACACCTTC.

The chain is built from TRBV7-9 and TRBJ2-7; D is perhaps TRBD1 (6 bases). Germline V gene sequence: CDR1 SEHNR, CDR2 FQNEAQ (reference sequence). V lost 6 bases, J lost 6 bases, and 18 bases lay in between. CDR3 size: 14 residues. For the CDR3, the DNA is TGTGCCAGCAGAGGCCAGGGGTTTTTGATCGAGCAGTACTTC. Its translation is CASRGQGFLIEQYF.

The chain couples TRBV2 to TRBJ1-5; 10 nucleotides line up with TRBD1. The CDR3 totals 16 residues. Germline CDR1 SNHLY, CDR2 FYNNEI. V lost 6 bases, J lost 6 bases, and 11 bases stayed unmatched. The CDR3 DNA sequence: TGTGCCAGCAGCGATACGACAGGGGGCGGGGGTCAGCCCCAGCATTTT. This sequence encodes CASSDTTGGGGQPQHF.

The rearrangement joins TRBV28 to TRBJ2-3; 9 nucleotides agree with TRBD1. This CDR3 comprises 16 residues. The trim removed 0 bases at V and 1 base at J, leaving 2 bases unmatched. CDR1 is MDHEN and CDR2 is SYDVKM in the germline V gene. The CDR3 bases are TGTGCCAGCAGTTTATGGACAGGGGGTGGCACAGATACGCAGTATTTT. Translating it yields CASSLWTGGGTDTQYF.

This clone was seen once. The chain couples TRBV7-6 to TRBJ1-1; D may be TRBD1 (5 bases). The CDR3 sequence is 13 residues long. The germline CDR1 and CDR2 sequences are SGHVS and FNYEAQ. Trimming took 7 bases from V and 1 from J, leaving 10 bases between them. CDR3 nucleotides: TGTGCCAGCACCGCGGGGCGGAACACTGAAGCTTTCTTT. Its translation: CASTAGRNTEAFF.

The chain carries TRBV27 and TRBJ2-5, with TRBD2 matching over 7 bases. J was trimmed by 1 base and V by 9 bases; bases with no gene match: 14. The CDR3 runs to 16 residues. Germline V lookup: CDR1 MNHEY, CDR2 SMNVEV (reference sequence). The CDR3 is CARIPWRERIQETQYF. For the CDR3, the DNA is TGTGCCAGGATACCGTGGCGGGAGCGGATCCAAGAGACCCAGTACTTC.

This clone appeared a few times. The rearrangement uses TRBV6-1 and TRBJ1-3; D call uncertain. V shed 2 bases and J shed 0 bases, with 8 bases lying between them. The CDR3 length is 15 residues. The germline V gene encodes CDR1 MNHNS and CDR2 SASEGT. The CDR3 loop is CASSENWSSGNTIYF. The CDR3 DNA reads TGTGCCAGCAGTGAAAACTGGAGCTCTGGAAACACCATATATTTT.

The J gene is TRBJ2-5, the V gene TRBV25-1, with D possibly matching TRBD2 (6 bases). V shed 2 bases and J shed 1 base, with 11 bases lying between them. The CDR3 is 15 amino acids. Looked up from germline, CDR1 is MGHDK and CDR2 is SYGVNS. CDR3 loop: CASSERRDFQETQYF. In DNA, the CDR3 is TGTGCCAGCAGTGAAAGGCGGGACTTCCAAGAGACCCAGTACTTC.

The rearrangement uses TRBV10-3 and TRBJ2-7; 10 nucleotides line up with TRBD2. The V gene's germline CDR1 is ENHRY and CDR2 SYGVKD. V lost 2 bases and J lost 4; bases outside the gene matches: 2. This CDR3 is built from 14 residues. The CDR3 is CAISEASGGYEQYF. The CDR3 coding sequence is TGTGCCATCAGTGAGGCTAGCGGGGGATACGAGCAGTACTTC.

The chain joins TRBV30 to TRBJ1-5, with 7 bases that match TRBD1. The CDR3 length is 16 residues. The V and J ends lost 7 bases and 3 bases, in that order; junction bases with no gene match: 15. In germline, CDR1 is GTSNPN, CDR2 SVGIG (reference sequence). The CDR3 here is CASEISTGVNNQPQHF. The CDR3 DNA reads TGTGCCTCCGAAATATCCACAGGGGTCAACAATCAGCCCCAGCATTTT. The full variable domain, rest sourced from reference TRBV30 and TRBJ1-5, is SQTIHQWPATLVQPVGSPLSLECTVEGTSNPNLYWYRQAAGRGLQLLFYSVGIGQISSEVPQNLSASRPQDRQFILSSKKLLLSDSGFYLCASEISTGVNNQPQHFGDGTRLSIL.

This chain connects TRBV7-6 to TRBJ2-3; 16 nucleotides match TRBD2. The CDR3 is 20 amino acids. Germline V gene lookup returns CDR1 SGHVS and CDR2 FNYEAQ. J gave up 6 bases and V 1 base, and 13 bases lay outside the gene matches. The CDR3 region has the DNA TGTGCCAGCAGCTTAGTTGGGACTAGCGGGAGGGCCGATGTACCGGATACGCAGTATTTT. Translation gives CASSLVGTSGRADVPDTQYF.

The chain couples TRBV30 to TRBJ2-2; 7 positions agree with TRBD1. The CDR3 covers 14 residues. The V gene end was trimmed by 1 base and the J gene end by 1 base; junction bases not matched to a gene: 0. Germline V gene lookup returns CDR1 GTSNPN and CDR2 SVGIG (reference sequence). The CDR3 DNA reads TGTGCCTGGAGTGGGACAGGGAACACCGGGGAGCTGTTTTTT. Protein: CAWSGTGNTGELFF.

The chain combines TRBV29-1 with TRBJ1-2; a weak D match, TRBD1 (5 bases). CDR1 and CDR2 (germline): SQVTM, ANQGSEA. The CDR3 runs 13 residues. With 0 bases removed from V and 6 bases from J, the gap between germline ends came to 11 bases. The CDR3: CSVEDRSGHGYTF. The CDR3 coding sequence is TGCAGCGTTGAAGATCGGTCAGGGCATGGCTACACCTTC.

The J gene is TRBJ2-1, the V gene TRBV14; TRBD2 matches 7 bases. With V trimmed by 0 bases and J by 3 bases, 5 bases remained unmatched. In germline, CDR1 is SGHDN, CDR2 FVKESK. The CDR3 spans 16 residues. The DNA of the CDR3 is TGTGCCAGCAGCCAAGATCGAGGGAGGGTCTACAATGAGCAGTTCTTC. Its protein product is CASSQDRGRVYNEQFF.

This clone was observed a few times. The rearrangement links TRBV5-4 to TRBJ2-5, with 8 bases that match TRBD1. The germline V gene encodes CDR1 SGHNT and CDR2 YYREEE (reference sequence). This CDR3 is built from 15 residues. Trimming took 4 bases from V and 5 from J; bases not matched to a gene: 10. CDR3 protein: CASSPGQGLGETQYF. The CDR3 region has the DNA TGTGCCAGCAGCCCTGGACAGGGCCTGGGGGAGACCCAGTACTTC.